These 8 T cell receptor beta chains originate from one sample sequenced in a study of T cells after posttransplantation cyclophosphamide. Assay: immunoSEQ multiplex PCR; the TCRdb copy retains only in-frame clones and omits some. The data contain 9,500 to 15,000 clones, approximately 81% of them singletons. Controls had myeloablative marrow grafts with methotrexate and calcineurin inhibitor, sampled at 1 year. The specimen was PBMCs, collected more than 350 days after allogeneic stem cell transplant with calcineurin inhibitor and methotrexate. These receptor sequences come from a male patient aged 25-45 years who received an allogeneic stem cell transplant from an unrelated donor, was CMV-positive, and had acute GVHD only. Some T cells may have originated in the graft donor.

The table lists this clone with a count of one. The rearrangement links TRBV4-3 to TRBJ2-3, with 8 bases lining up with TRBD1. The germline V gene has CDR1 LGHNA and CDR2 YSLEER. The CDR3 is 17 residues long. Trimming cost V 0 bases and J 4 bases; bases outside gene matches: 9. Here the CDR3 reads CASSQDTPGGYADTQYF. The CDR3 nucleotides are TGCGCCAGCAGCCAAGATACTCCAGGGGGCTACGCAGATACGCAGTATTTT.

The rearrangement links TRBV4-1 to TRBJ2-7; 9 nucleotides match TRBD1. The V gene's germline CDR1 is MGHRA and CDR2 YSYEKL. Trimming cost V 3 bases and J 0 bases; bases outside gene matches: 6. The CDR3 length is 16 residues. This CDR3 is CASSQTDRGNSYEQYF. The CDR3, as DNA: TGCGCCAGCAGCCAGACGGACAGGGGAAACTCCTACGAGCAGTACTTC.

The chain is built from TRBV4-3 and TRBJ2-7, with D hard to call. V was cut by 0 bases and J by 2 bases, with 11 bases left in between. The CDR3 spans 15 residues. The germline CDR1 and CDR2 sequences are LGHNA and YSLEER. CDR3 region: CASSQEGSYPYEQYF. CDR3 sequence (DNA): TGCGCCAGCAGCCAAGAGGGCAGCTACCCCTACGAGCAGTACTTC.

The V gene is TRBV5-1, the J gene TRBJ1-3; D is uncertain. This CDR3 contains 15 residues. V was pared by 4 bases and J by 0 bases, with 11 bases between. Germline loops: CDR1 SGHRS, CDR2 YFSETQ. This CDR3 is CASSPGSASGNTIYF. As DNA, the CDR3 is TGCGCCAGCAGCCCCGGTTCCGCCTCTGGAAACACCATATATTTT.

The V call is TRBV13, the J call TRBJ1-1; no definite D call. V was cut by 0 bases and J by 1 base, with 9 bases left in between. Germline V lookup: CDR1 PRHDT, CDR2 FYEKMQ (reference sequence). The CDR3 extends over 15 amino acids. CDR3 sequence reads: CASSLGWGENTEAFF. CDR3 nucleotide sequence: TGTGCCAGCAGCTTAGGATGGGGAGAGAACACTGAAGCTTTCTTT.

The V gene is TRBV7-8, the J gene TRBJ2-7; the match to TRBD1 covers 7 bases. The CDR3 loop spans 13 amino acids. J was trimmed by 5 bases and V by 5 bases; bases with no gene match: 6. Germline V CDR1 and CDR2: SGHVS, FQNEAQ. In DNA, the CDR3 is TGTGCCAGCAGCAATGACAGGGTCCACGAGCAGTACTTC. Residues: CASSNDRVHEQYF.

The chain has TRBV7-6 and TRBJ2-3, with unresolved D. Germline CDR1 is SGHVS and CDR2 is FNYEAQ. The CDR3 sequence is 13 residues long. Between the trimmed V and J ends, which lost 5 bases and 0 bases, there was a span of 6 bases. The DNA of the CDR3 is TGTGCCAGCAGCGAACAGAGCACAGATACGCAGTATTTT. Encoded protein: CASSEQSTDTQYF.

The CDR3 nucleotides are TGCAGCGGACTCGGGTTTCAGGGGGAGACCCAGTACTTC. The encoded protein is CSGLGFQGETQYF. The rearrangement links TRBV29-1 to TRBJ2-5; D may be TRBD1 (6 bases). The CDR3 is 13 amino acids. CDR1 and CDR2 from the germline V gene are SQVTM and ANQGSEA. V gave up 7 bases and J gave up 5 bases, with 17 bases separating them.